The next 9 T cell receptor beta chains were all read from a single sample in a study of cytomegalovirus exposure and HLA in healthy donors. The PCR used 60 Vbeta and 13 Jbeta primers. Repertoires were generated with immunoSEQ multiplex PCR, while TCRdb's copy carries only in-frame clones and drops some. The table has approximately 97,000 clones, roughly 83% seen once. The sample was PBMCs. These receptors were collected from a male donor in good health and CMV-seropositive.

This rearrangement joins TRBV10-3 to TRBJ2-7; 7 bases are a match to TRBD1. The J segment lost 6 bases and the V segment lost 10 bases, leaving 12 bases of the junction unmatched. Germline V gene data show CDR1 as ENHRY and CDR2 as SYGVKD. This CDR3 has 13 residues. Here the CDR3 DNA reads TGTGCCACGGTTGGGACAGCCCTAGGCGAGCAGTACTTC. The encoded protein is CATVGTALGEQYF.

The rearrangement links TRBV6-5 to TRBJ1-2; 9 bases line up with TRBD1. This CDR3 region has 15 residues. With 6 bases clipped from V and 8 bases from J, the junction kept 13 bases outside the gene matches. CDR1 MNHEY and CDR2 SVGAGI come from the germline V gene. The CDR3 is CASRSSGDRDRGYTF. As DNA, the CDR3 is TGTGCCAGCAGATCATCCGGGGACAGGGATCGGGGCTACACCTTC.

In nucleotides, the CDR3 is TGCAGCGTTGTGGCGGGAGATACGCAGTATTTT. It translates to CSVVAGDTQYF. The chain couples TRBV29-1 to TRBJ2-3; possible D gene TRBD2, 5 bases. V shed 4 bases and J shed 5 bases, with 7 bases lying between them. The CDR3 length is 11 residues. The V gene's germline CDR1 is SQVTM and CDR2 ANQGSEA.

In nucleotides, the CDR3 is TGTGCCAGCAGCTTGGGACCGGGACAAATTTTAGGGACCCAGTACTTC. Translated: CASSLGPGQILGTQYF. The chain combines TRBV5-4 with TRBJ2-5; D is possibly TRBD1 (6 bases). The CDR3 loop spans 16 amino acids. Trimming took 0 bases from V and 7 from J, leaving 19 bases between them. Germline V gene sequence: CDR1 SGHNT, CDR2 YYREEE (reference sequence).

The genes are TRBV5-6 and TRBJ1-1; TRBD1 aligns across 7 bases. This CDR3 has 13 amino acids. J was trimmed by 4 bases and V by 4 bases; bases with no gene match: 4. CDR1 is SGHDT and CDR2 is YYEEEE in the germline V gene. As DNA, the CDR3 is TGTGCCAGCAGCCTTGGGACAGCCACTGAAGCTTTCTTT. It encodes CASSLGTATEAFF. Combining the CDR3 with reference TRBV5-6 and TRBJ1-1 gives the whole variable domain DAGVTQSPTHLIKTRGQQVTLRCSPKSGHDTVSWYQQALGQGPQFIFQYYEEEERQRGNFPDRFSGHQFPNYSSELNVNALLLGDSALYLCASSLGTATEAFFGQGTRLTVV.

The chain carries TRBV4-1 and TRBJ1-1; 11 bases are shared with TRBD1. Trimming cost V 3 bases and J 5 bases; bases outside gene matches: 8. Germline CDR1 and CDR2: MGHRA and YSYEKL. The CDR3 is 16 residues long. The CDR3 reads CASSQPRTGGRTEAFF. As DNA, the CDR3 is TGCGCCAGCAGCCAGCCCAGGACAGGGGGCAGGACTGAAGCTTTCTTT.

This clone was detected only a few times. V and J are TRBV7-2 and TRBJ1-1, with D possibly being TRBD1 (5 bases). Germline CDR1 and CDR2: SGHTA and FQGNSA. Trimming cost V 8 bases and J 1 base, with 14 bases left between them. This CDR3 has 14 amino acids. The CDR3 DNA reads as TGTGCCAGCCGGACGACAGTTCGGAACACTGAAGCTTTCTTT. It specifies CASRTTVRNTEAFF.

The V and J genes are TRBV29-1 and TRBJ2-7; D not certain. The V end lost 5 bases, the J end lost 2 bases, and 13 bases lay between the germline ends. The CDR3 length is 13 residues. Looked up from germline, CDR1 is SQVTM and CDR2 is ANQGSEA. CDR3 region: CSVTFFQTYEQYF. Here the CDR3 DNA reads TGCAGCGTTACGTTTTTTCAGACCTACGAGCAGTACTTC.

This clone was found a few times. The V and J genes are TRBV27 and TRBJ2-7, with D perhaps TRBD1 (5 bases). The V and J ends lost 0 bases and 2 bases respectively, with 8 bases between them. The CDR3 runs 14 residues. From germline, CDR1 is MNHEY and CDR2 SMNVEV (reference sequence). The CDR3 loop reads CASSLSGAPYEQYF. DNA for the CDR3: TGTGCCAGCAGTTTATCAGGGGCTCCCTACGAGCAGTACTTC.